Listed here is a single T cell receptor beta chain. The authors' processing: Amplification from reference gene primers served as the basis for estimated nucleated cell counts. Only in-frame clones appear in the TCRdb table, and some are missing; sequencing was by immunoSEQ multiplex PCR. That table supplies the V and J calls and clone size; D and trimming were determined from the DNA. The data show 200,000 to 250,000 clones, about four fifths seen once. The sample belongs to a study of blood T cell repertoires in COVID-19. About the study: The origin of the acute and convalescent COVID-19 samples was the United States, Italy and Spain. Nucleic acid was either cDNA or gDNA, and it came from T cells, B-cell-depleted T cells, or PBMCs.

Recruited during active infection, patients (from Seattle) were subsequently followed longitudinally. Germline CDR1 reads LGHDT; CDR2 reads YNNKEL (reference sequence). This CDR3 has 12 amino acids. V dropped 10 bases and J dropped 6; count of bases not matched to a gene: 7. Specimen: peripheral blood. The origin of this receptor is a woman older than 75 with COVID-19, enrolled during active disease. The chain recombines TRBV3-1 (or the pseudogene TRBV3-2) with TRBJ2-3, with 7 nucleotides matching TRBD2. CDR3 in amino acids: CATGGLPDTQYF. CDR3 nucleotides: TGTGCCACGGGGGGTCTGCCGGATACGCAGTATTTT.